The 14 T cell receptor beta chains below all came from one sample that was sequenced in a study of response to subunit inactivated influenza vaccine. A single record per CDR3 protein comes from TCRdb applying MiXCR to the RT-PCR reads. This table holds hundreds of thousands of distinct CDR3 sequences, approximately 13% found once. The material was PBMCs from blood, obtained roughly 2 weeks before vaccination. These receptor sequences come from a man aged 50-59 years who received an inactivated influenza vaccine.

On this clonotype itself: One junction end disagrees with the germline gene, perhaps due to a read error. The rearrangement joins TRBV5-1 to TRBJ1-2, with a possible D match to TRBD1 (5 bases). CDR3 size: 13 residues. Germline V gene data show CDR1 as SGHRS and CDR2 as YFSETQ. The CDR3 DNA follows: TGCGCCAGCAGCCAGGACACATCGGGAGGCTACGCCTTC. Protein product: CASSQDTSGGYAF.

This clonotype was seen a few times. This chain uses TRBV5-1 with TRBJ2-5; D unclear. Germline V CDR1 and CDR2: SGHRS, YFSETQ. This CDR3 has 11 amino acids. V was pared by 4 bases and J by 5 bases, with 6 bases between. The CDR3 loop is CASSTRETQYF. In nucleotides, the CDR3 is TGCGCCAGCAGCACTCGGGAGACCCAGTACTTC.

The chain links TRBV12-3 or TRBV12-4 to TRBJ1-1, with unresolved D. Deletions cut 7 bases from V and 3 bases from J, with 15 bases between. This CDR3 is built from 14 residues. CDR3 protein: CASTKRGGDTEAFF. The CDR3 nucleotides are TGTGCCAGCACCAAGCGGGGAGGAGACACTGAAGCTTTCTTT.

The chain couples TRBV18 to TRBJ2-7; D unclear. The CDR3 spans 16 residues. Germline values: CDR1 KGHSH, CDR2 LQKENI. Trimming removed 0 bases from V and 5 bases from J, with 17 bases in between. CDR3 bases: TGTGCCAGCTCACCACCTCAGCGACGCCAGTTCCACGAGCAGTACTTC. This codes for CASSPPQRRQFHEQYF.

CDR3 bases: TGTGCCAGCAGCCCGTCTGCTAGCGGGGGGCAAGAGACCCAGTACTTC. Translated: CASSPSASGGQETQYF. The V and J genes are TRBV4-2 and TRBJ2-5; TRBD2 agrees at 11 bases. The V gene's germline CDR1 is LGHNA and CDR2 YNFKEQ. Unmatched junction bases numbered 6, after V lost 4 bases and J lost 2 bases. The CDR3 runs 16 residues.

Details on this clonotype: The junction differs from germline at one of its ends, possibly a read error. The chain links TRBV3-1 to TRBJ2-1, with D possibly TRBD1 on 5 matching bases. The CDR3 loop spans 14 amino acids. Germline V gene lookup returns CDR1 LGHDT and CDR2 YNNKEL (reference sequence). The CDR3 DNA sequence: TGTGCCAGCAGCCAAGAAAACAGGCCTGGCTCTCATTCCTTC. Protein product: CASSQENRPGSHSF.

The chain couples TRBV15 to TRBJ1-6, with D hard to call. The CDR3 contains 15 residues. Trimming took off 0 bases at V and 13 bases at J, with 16 bases between the two ends. Germline V gene data show CDR1 as LNHNV and CDR2 as YYDKDF (reference sequence). The CDR3 spells CATSREMTGNRPLHF. The CDR3 DNA is TGTGCCACCAGCAGAGAGATGACGGGGAACCGGCCCCTCCACTTT.

This clonotype was counted between two and nine times. The V and J genes are TRBV6-1 and TRBJ2-7; the D gene is possibly TRBD1 (6 bases). CDR3 length: 17 amino acids. V lost 8 bases, J lost 0 bases, and 23 bases lay in between. The germline gives CDR1 MNHNS, CDR2 SASEGT. CDR3 amino acids: CASPPSSGQGLSYEQYF. CDR3 nucleotides: TGTGCCAGCCCCCCTTCATCTGGTCAGGGGCTCTCCTACGAGCAGTACTTC.

This clonotype was counted at least ten times. The chain combines TRBV7-2 with TRBJ2-1; 7 bases agree with TRBD1. J lost 8 bases, V lost 5 bases, and 12 bases had no gene match. This CDR3 region has 15 residues. Germline V lookup: CDR1 SGHTA, CDR2 FQGNSA. Written as DNA, the CDR3 is TGTGCCAGCAGCCTCGGGACAGTCTTTTTAGATGAGCAGTTCTTC. This codes for CASSLGTVFLDEQFF.

J is TRBJ1-6 and V is TRBV11-2; no clear D. Trimming took off 5 bases at V and 5 bases at J, with 4 bases between the two ends. The CDR3 is 12 amino acids. The germline V gene encodes CDR1 SGHAT and CDR2 FQNNGV. The CDR3 nucleotides are TGTGCCAGCAGCCGAAATAATTCACCCCTCCACTTT. Translating it yields CASSRNNSPLHF.

The chain links TRBV4-1 to TRBJ2-2; TRBD1 might be the D (6 bases). CDR1 and CDR2 from the germline V gene are MGHRA and YSYEKL. V was clipped by 4 bases and J by 2 bases, with 14 bases between them. CDR3 length: 16 amino acids. CDR3 amino acids: CASSPHWGPNTGELFF. The CDR3 coding sequence is TGCGCCAGCAGCCCGCACTGGGGGCCTAACACCGGGGAGCTGTTTTTT.

This rearrangement joins TRBV6-2 or TRBV6-3 to TRBJ1-1; D is unclear. Germline CDR1 and CDR2: MNHEY and SVGEGT. V was clipped by 2 bases and J by 0 bases, with 13 bases between them. CDR3 length: 16 amino acids. The DNA of the CDR3 is TGTGCCAGCAGTTACCTCCCCGTAGGGATGAACACTGAAGCTTTCTTT. The encoded protein is CASSYLPVGMNTEAFF.

This clonotype was observed a few times. The V gene is TRBV15, the J gene TRBJ2-6, with D unclear. Germline CDR1 reads LNHNV; CDR2 reads YYDKDF (reference sequence). V dropped 7 bases and J dropped 0 bases, with 10 bases sitting between them. The CDR3 runs to 15 residues. The CDR3 DNA follows: TGTGCCACCAAAGCTGGTCGCTCTGGGGCCAACGTCCTGACTTTC. This translates into CATKAGRSGANVLTF.

The J gene is TRBJ1-2, the V gene TRBV7-2, with 8 bases lining up with TRBD1. Germline V gene sequence: CDR1 SGHTA, CDR2 FQGNSA. After removal of 6 bases from V and 3 bases from J, the junction contained 12 bases not matched to a gene. There are 16 residues in the CDR3. CDR3 sequence reads: CASRPGTGLLDYGYTF. CDR3 nucleotides: TGTGCCAGCAGACCCGGGACAGGCCTACTAGACTATGGCTACACCTTC.